This T cell receptor (beta chain) was recorded in a study of patients and donors after allogeneic stem cell transplantation. TCRdb re-analysed the RT-PCR reads in MiXCR, keeping a single row per CDR3 protein. Among roughly 880,000 distinct CDR3 sequences, about 20% were seen once, and the ten largest hold under 6.5%. This CDR3 is built from 14 residues. V dropped 10 bases and J dropped 6; count of bases not matched to a gene: 13. This clonotype was obtained from a human donor who was either an allogeneic HSCT recipient or a stem cell or donor lymphocyte infusion donor (not recorded which). It is not recorded whose cells these are; they may come from a transplant donor. The sequenced material came from blood, either unsorted or a sorted T cell fraction (not recorded which). The J gene is TRBJ1-1, the V gene TRBV12-3 or TRBV12-4, with 8 bases identical to TRBD1. CDR3 region: CAITAGTGSSEAFF. The CDR3 bases are TGTGCCATCACCGCGGGGACAGGCTCTTCTGAAGCTTTCTTT.